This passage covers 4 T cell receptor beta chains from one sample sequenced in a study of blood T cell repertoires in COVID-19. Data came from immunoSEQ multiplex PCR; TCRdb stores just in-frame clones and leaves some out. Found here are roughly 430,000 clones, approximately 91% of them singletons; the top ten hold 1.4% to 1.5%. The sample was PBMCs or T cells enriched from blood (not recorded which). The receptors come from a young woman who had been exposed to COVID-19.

CDR3 sequence: CASSLGGAARKDTEAFF. In nucleotides, the CDR3 is TGTGCCAGCAGCTTAGGCGGGGCCGCGCGGAAGGACACTGAAGCTTTCTTT. This sequence joins TRBV7-9 and TRBJ1-1, with D maybe TRBD1 (5 bases). Between the trimmed V and J ends, which lost 1 base and 3 bases, there was a span of 18 bases. Germline V gene lookup returns CDR1 SEHNR and CDR2 FQNEAQ (reference sequence). This CDR3 is 17 amino acids long.

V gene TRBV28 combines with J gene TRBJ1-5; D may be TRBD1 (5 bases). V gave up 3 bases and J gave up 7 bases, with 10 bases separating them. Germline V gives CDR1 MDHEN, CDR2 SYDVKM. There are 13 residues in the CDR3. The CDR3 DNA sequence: TGTGCCAGCAGTTTGCGGGGGGGACAGCCCCAGCATTTT. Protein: CASSLRGGQPQHF.

CDR3 residues: CASSQEGGRNTGELFF. The CDR3, as DNA: TGTGCCAGCAGCCAAGAGGGGGGACGGAACACCGGGGAGCTGTTTTTT. This rearrangement joins TRBV3-1 (or the pseudogene TRBV3-2) to TRBJ2-2, with a weak D call TRBD2 (6 bases). The CDR3 is made up of 16 amino acids. Per germline, CDR1 LGHDT and CDR2 YNNKEL (reference sequence). Trimming took 0 bases from V and 1 from J, leaving 9 bases between them.

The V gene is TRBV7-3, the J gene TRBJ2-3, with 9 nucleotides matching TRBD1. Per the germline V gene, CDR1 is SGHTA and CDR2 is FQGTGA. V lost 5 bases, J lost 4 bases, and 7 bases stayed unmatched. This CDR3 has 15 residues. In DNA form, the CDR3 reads TGTGCCAGCAGCCAACTCGGACAGGGGCCAGATACGCAGTATTTT. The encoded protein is CASSQLGQGPDTQYF.